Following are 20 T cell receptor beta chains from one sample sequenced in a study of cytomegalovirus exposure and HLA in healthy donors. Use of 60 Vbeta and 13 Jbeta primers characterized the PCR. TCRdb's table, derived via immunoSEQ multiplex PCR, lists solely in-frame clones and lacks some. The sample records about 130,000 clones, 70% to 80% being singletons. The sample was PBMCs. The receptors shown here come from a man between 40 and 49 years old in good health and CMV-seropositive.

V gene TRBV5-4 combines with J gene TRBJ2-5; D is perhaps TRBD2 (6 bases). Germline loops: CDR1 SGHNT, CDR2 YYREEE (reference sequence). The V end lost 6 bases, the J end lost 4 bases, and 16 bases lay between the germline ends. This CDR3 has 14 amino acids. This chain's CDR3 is CASNSVDGGETQYF. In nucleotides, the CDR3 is TGTGCCAGCAACTCTGTGGACGGGGGAGAGACCCAGTACTTC.

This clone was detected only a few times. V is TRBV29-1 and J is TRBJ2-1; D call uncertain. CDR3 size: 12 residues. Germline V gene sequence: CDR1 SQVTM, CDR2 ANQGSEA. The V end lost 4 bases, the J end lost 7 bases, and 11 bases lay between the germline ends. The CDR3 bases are TGCAGCGTTGTTGTAGGAGTTAATGAGCAGTTCTTC. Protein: CSVVVGVNEQFF.

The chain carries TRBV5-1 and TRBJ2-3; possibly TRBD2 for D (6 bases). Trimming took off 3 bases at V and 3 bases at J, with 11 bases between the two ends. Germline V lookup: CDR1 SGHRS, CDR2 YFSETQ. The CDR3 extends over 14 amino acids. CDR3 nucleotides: TGCGCCAGCAGCTGGGGGGACGGTACAGATACGCAGTATTTT. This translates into CASSWGDGTDTQYF.

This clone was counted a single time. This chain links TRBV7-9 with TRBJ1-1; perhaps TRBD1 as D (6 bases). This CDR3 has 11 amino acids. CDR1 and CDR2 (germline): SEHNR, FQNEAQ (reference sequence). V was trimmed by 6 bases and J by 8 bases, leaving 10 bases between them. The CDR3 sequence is CASSPGTEAFF. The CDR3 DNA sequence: TGTGCCAGCAGTCCCGGGACAGAAGCTTTCTTT.

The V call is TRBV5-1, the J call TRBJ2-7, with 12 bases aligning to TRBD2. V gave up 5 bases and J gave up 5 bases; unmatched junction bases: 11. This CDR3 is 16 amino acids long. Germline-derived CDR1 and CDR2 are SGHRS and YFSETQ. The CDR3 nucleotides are TGCGCCAGCAGTTCCGGGACTAGCGGGCGAGTGGACGAGCAGTACTTC. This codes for CASSSGTSGRVDEQYF. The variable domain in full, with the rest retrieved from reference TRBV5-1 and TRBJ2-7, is KAGVTQTPRYLIKTRGQQVTLSCSPISGHRSVSWYQQTPGQGLQFLFEYFSETQRNKGNFPGRFSGRQFSNSRSEMNVSTLELGDSALYLCASSSGTSGRVDEQYFGPGTRLTVT.

The CDR3 DNA reads as TGCGCCAGCAGCTTACTGGACAGGAAAGAGACCCAGTACTTC. Its protein is CASSLLDRKETQYF. The genes are TRBV5-1 and TRBJ2-5; 7 nucleotides agree with TRBD1. V lost 2 bases, J lost 3 bases, and 4 bases stayed unmatched. Germline V gives CDR1 SGHRS, CDR2 YFSETQ. This CDR3 region has 14 residues.

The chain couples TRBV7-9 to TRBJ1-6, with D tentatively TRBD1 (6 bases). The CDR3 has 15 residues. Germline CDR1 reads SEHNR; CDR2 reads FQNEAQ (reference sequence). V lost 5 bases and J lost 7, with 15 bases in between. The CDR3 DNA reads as TGTGCCAGCAGCCCGCAGGGGACGCCGAATTCACCCCTCCACTTT. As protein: CASSPQGTPNSPLHF.

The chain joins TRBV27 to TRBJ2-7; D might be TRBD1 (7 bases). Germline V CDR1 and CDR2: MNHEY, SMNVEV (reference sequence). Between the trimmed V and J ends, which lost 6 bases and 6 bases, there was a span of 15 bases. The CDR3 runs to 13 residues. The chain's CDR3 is CASRRDSGSEQYF. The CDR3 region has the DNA TGTGCCAGCAGGCGGGACAGTGGATCCGAGCAGTACTTC.

The CDR3 loop reads CASTTSGRVDIYEQFF. The CDR3 nucleotides read TGCGCCAGCACCACTAGCGGGAGGGTCGACATTTATGAGCAGTTCTTC. The chain has TRBV10-2 and TRBJ2-1; 13 bases fit TRBD2. J lost 8 bases, V lost 7 bases, and 11 bases had no gene match. This CDR3 contains 16 residues. Germline V gene lookup returns CDR1 WSHSY and CDR2 SAAADI.

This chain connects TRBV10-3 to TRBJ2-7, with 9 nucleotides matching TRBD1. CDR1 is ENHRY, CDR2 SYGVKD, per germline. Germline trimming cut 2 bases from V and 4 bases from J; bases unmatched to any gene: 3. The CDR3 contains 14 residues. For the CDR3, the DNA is TGTGCCATCAGTGAGCGGGACAGGGCTTACGAGCAGTACTTC. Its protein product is CAISERDRAYEQYF.

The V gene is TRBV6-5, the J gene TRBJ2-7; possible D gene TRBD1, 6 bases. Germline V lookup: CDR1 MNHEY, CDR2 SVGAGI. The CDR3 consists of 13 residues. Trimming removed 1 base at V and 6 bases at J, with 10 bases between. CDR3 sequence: CASSYWQGSEQYF. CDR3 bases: TGTGCCAGCAGTTACTGGCAGGGGAGCGAGCAGTACTTC.

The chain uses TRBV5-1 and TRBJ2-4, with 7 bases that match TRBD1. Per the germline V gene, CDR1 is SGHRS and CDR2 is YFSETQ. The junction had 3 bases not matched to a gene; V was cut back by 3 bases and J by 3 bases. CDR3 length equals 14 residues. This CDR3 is CASSSRDSKNIQYF. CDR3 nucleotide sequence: TGCGCCAGCAGCTCCCGGGACAGCAAAAACATTCAGTACTTC.

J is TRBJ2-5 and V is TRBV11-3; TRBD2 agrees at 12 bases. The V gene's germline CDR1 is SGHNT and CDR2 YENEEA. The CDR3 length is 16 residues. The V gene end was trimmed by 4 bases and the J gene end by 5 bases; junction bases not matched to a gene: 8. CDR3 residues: CASSSSLAGGPETQYF. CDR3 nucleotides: TGTGCCAGCAGCTCTTCGCTAGCGGGAGGGCCCGAGACCCAGTACTTC.

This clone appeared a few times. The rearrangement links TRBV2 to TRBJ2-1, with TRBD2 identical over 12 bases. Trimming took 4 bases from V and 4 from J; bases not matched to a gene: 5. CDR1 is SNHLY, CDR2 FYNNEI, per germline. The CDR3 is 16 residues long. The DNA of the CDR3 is TGTGCCAGCAGTGCGACTAGCGGGGGAAATTACAATGAGCAGTTCTTC. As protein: CASSATSGGNYNEQFF.

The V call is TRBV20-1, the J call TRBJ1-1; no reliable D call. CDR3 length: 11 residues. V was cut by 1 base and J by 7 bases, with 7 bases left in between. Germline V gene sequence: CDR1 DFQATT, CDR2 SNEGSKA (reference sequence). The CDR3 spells CSARGSNEAFF. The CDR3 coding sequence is TGCAGTGCTAGAGGCAGTAATGAAGCTTTCTTT.

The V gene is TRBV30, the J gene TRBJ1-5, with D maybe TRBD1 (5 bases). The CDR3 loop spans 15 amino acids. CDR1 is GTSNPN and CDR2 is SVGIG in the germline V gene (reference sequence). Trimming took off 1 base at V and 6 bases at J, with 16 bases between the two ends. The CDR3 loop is CAWSGGDGGTQPQHF. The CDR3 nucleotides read TGTGCCTGGAGTGGGGGGGACGGAGGGACTCAGCCCCAGCATTTT.

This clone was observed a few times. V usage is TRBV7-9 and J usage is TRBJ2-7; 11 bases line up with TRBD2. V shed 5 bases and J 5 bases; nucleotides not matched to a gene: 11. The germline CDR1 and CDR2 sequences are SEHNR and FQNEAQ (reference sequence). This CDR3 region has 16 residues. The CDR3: CASSMTSGIIRNEQYF. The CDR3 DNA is TGTGCCAGCAGCATGACTAGCGGGATAATTCGTAACGAGCAGTACTTC.

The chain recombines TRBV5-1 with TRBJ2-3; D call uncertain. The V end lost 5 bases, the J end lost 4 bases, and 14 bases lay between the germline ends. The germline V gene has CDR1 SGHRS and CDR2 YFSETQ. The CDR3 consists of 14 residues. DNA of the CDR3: TGCGCCAGCAGAGAAGTAGCTAACGCAGATACGCAGTATTTT. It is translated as CASREVANADTQYF. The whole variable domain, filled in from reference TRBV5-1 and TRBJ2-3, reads KAGVTQTPRYLIKTRGQQVTLSCSPISGHRSVSWYQQTPGQGLQFLFEYFSETQRNKGNFPGRFSGRQFSNSRSEMNVSTLELGDSALYLCASREVANADTQYFGPGTRLTVL.

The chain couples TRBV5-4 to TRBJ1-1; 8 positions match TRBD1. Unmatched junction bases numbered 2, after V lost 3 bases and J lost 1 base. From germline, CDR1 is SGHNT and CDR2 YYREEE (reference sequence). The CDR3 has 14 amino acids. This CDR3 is CASSWDRRNTEAFF. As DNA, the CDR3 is TGTGCCAGCAGCTGGGACAGGCGGAACACTGAAGCTTTCTTT.

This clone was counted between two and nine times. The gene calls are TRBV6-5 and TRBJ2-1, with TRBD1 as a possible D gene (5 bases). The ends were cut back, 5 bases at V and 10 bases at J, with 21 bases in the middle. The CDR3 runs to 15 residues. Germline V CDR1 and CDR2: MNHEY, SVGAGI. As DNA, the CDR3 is TGTGCCAGCAGTCCGGACACGGTGGGCTTTGGAGAGCAGTTCTTC. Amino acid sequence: CASSPDTVGFGEQFF.